Listed below are T cell receptor beta chains from one sample, sequenced in a study of cytomegalovirus exposure and HLA in healthy donors. The repertoire was sequenced with immunoSEQ multiplex PCR; TCRdb's copy has only in-frame clones and lacks some. The sample has about 160,000 clones, around four fifths seen once; the top ten hold about 10%. Specimen: PBMCs. Every receptor here comes from a man aged 45-65 years in good health and CMV-seropositive. Both conserved end residues are part of each CDR3. Fields, in order: clone size, CDR3 length, J gene, D gene, V gene, CDR3 protein, CDR3 DNA. A D gene is named only where the DNA matches it firmly. Rows may omit the clone size; those that give it use once, few, many or a size class.

clone_size: .; cdr3_length: 15; j_call: TRBJ2-1; d_call: .; v_call: TRBV7-2; cdr3_aa: CASSKGGEGYNEQFF; cdr3_nt: TGTGCCAGCAGTAAGGGGGGGGAGGGGTACAATGAGCAGTTCTTC
clone_size: .; cdr3_length: 13; j_call: TRBJ1-2; d_call: .; v_call: TRBV2; cdr3_aa: CASSVQGYYGYTF; cdr3_nt: TGTGCCAGCAGTGTGCAGGGGTACTACGGCTACACCTTC
clone_size: .; cdr3_length: 16; j_call: TRBJ2-7; d_call: .; v_call: TRBV2; cdr3_aa: CASSDLGTSNSYEQYF; cdr3_nt: TGTGCCAGCAGTGATTTAGGGACATCGAACAGCTACGAGCAGTACTTC
clone_size: few; cdr3_length: 17; j_call: TRBJ1-1; d_call: TRBD1; v_call: TRBV30; cdr3_aa: CAWRQLPSTGENTEAFF; cdr3_nt: TGTGCCTGGAGGCAACTTCCGAGTACAGGGGAGAACACTGAAGCTTTCTTT
clone_size: .; cdr3_length: 14; j_call: TRBJ1-2; d_call: .; v_call: TRBV9; cdr3_aa: CASSVGEETYGYTF; cdr3_nt: TGTGCCAGCAGCGTAGGGGAGGAGACCTATGGCTACACCTTC
clone_size: .; cdr3_length: 13; j_call: TRBJ1-5; d_call: .; v_call: TRBV15; cdr3_aa: CATSRQVNQPQHF; cdr3_nt: TGTGCCACCAGCAGACAGGTTAATCAGCCCCAGCATTTT
clone_size: .; cdr3_length: 15; j_call: TRBJ2-3; d_call: TRBD1; v_call: TRBV5-1; cdr3_aa: CASSFSGQSTDTQYF; cdr3_nt: TGCGCCAGCAGCTTCTCGGGACAGAGCACAGATACGCAGTATTTT
clone_size: .; cdr3_length: 18; j_call: TRBJ1-2; d_call: .; v_call: TRBV27; cdr3_aa: CASSLVIGPSRPTYGYTF; cdr3_nt: TGTGCCAGCAGTTTAGTAATTGGGCCCTCCCGGCCGACCTATGGCTACACCTTC
clone_size: .; cdr3_length: 16; j_call: TRBJ2-6; d_call: .; v_call: TRBV4-1; cdr3_aa: CASSQDRSSGANVLTF; cdr3_nt: TGCGCCAGCAGCCAAGATCGGAGCTCTGGGGCCAACGTCCTGACTTTC
clone_size: .; cdr3_length: 14; j_call: TRBJ2-3; d_call: .; v_call: TRBV6-1; cdr3_aa: CASSEAEGRNTQYF; cdr3_nt: TGTGCCAGCAGTGAAGCGGAGGGGAGGAATACGCAGTATTTT
clone_size: .; cdr3_length: 15; j_call: TRBJ2-3; d_call: TRBD2; v_call: TRBV7-6; cdr3_aa: CASSSLAGGLDTQYF; cdr3_nt: TGTGCCAGCAGCTCCCTAGCGGGGGGGCTAGATACGCAGTATTTT
clone_size: .; cdr3_length: 13; j_call: TRBJ2-5; d_call: .; v_call: TRBV5-4; cdr3_aa: CASSLIGSETQYF; cdr3_nt: TGTGCCAGCAGCTTAATCGGTTCAGAGACCCAGTACTTC
clone_size: .; cdr3_length: 14; j_call: TRBJ2-7; d_call: .; v_call: TRBV5-5; cdr3_aa: CASSLDRVFAEQYF; cdr3_nt: TGTGCCAGCAGCTTGGACAGGGTTTTCGCCGAGCAGTACTTC
clone_size: .; cdr3_length: 12; j_call: TRBJ1-4; d_call: .; v_call: TRBV28; cdr3_aa: CASSQGWEKLFF; cdr3_nt: TGTGCCAGCAGCCAGGGTTGGGAAAAACTGTTTTTT
clone_size: .; cdr3_length: 15; j_call: TRBJ2-5; d_call: .; v_call: TRBV7-8; cdr3_aa: CASSLAWGVQETQYF; cdr3_nt: TGTGCCAGCAGCTTAGCGTGGGGGGTACAAGAGACCCAGTACTTC
clone_size: .; cdr3_length: 14; j_call: TRBJ2-5; d_call: TRBD1; v_call: TRBV6-6; cdr3_aa: CASRRGQGGETQYF; cdr3_nt: TGTGCCAGCAGGAGAGGACAGGGCGGCGAGACCCAGTACTTC
clone_size: .; cdr3_length: 15; j_call: TRBJ1-2; d_call: TRBD1; v_call: TRBV6-5; cdr3_aa: CASSYSGTGNYGYTF; cdr3_nt: TGTGCCAGCAGTTACTCCGGGACAGGGAACTATGGCTACACCTTC
clone_size: .; cdr3_length: 13; j_call: TRBJ2-7; d_call: .; v_call: TRBV4-3; cdr3_aa: CARSQAGVNEQYF; cdr3_nt: TGCGCCAGAAGCCAAGCAGGGGTAAACGAGCAGTACTTC
clone_size: .; cdr3_length: 15; j_call: TRBJ2-7; d_call: TRBD1; v_call: TRBV4-1; cdr3_aa: CASSLRQGETYEQYF; cdr3_nt: TGCGCCAGCAGCCTAAGACAGGGGGAGACCTACGAGCAGTACTTC
clone_size: .; cdr3_length: 15; j_call: TRBJ2-1; d_call: TRBD1; v_call: TRBV18; cdr3_aa: CASSPATGGYNEQFF; cdr3_nt: TGTGCCAGCTCACCAGCGACAGGGGGATACAATGAGCAGTTCTTC
clone_size: .; cdr3_length: 17; j_call: TRBJ1-5; d_call: TRBD1; v_call: TRBV28; cdr3_aa: CASSLFLGQGERGPQHF; cdr3_nt: TGTGCCAGCAGTTTATTCCTAGGACAGGGAGAGAGAGGGCCCCAGCATTTT
clone_size: .; cdr3_length: 16; j_call: TRBJ2-1; d_call: TRBD1; v_call: TRBV4-3; cdr3_aa: CASSQSPGQGVNEQFF; cdr3_nt: TGCGCCAGCAGCCAGTCCCCGGGACAGGGGGTTAATGAGCAGTTCTTC
clone_size: .; cdr3_length: 17; j_call: TRBJ1-5; d_call: TRBD1; v_call: TRBV7-9; cdr3_aa: CASSLGQGGRGNQPQHF; cdr3_nt: TGTGCCAGCAGCCTAGGACAGGGCGGTAGGGGCAATCAGCCCCAGCATTTT
clone_size: .; cdr3_length: 17; j_call: TRBJ1-1; d_call: TRBD1; v_call: TRBV18; cdr3_aa: CASSPGVAGGADTEAFF; cdr3_nt: TGTGCCAGCTCACCGGGGGTGGCAGGGGGCGCGGACACTGAAGCTTTCTTT
clone_size: .; cdr3_length: 17; j_call: TRBJ2-5; d_call: TRBD2; v_call: TRBV4-1; cdr3_aa: CASSPEEIAGAQETQYF; cdr3_nt: TGCGCCAGCAGCCCGGAGGAAATAGCGGGGGCCCAAGAGACCCAGTACTTC
clone_size: .; cdr3_length: 14; j_call: TRBJ2-7; d_call: .; v_call: TRBV28; cdr3_aa: CASTEPNREYEQYF; cdr3_nt: TGTGCCAGCACCGAACCCAACAGGGAATACGAGCAGTACTTC
clone_size: .; cdr3_length: 15; j_call: TRBJ1-5; d_call: TRBD1; v_call: TRBV6-6; cdr3_aa: CASNSRDRGHQPQHF; cdr3_nt: TGTGCCAGCAACTCCCGGGACAGGGGGCATCAGCCCCAGCATTTT
clone_size: once; cdr3_length: 16; j_call: TRBJ2-3; d_call: TRBD2; v_call: TRBV27; cdr3_aa: CASSSGWEGLADTQYF; cdr3_nt: TGTGCCAGCAGTTCGGGGTGGGAGGGCCTAGCAGATACGCAGTATTTT
clone_size: .; cdr3_length: 18; j_call: TRBJ2-6; d_call: TRBD1; v_call: TRBV4-3; cdr3_aa: CASSQPGQVFSGANVLTF; cdr3_nt: TGCGCCAGCAGCCAACCGGGACAGGTATTCTCTGGGGCCAACGTCCTGACTTTC
clone_size: .; cdr3_length: 14; j_call: TRBJ2-7; d_call: TRBD2; v_call: TRBV2; cdr3_aa: CASTAGKIVHEQYF; cdr3_nt: TGTGCCAGCACAGCGGGAAAAATTGTCCACGAGCAGTACTTC
clone_size: .; cdr3_length: 17; j_call: TRBJ1-1; d_call: TRBD1; v_call: TRBV10-3; cdr3_aa: CAIRASSTGGFFTEAFF; cdr3_nt: TGTGCCATCCGAGCCTCGTCAACAGGGGGATTTTTTACTGAAGCTTTCTTT
clone_size: .; cdr3_length: 16; j_call: TRBJ2-3; d_call: TRBD2; v_call: TRBV9; cdr3_aa: CASSVFSGSWTDTQYF; cdr3_nt: TGTGCCAGCAGCGTATTCAGCGGGAGCTGGACAGATACGCAGTATTTT
clone_size: .; cdr3_length: 13; j_call: TRBJ1-4; d_call: .; v_call: TRBV25-1; cdr3_aa: CASSVFGNEKLFF; cdr3_nt: TGTGCCAGCAGTGTCTTCGGGAATGAAAAACTGTTTTTT
clone_size: .; cdr3_length: 13; j_call: TRBJ1-3; d_call: .; v_call: TRBV9; cdr3_aa: CASSAGSGNTIYF; cdr3_nt: TGTGCCAGCAGCGCAGGCTCTGGAAACACCATATATTTT
clone_size: once; cdr3_length: 15; j_call: TRBJ1-5; d_call: .; v_call: TRBV28; cdr3_aa: CASSSSTGYHQPQHF; cdr3_nt: TGTGCCAGCAGTTCATCAACAGGGTATCATCAGCCCCAGCATTTT
clone_size: .; cdr3_length: 15; j_call: TRBJ1-2; d_call: .; v_call: TRBV4-2; cdr3_aa: CASSQRADRPYGYTF; cdr3_nt: TGTGCCAGCAGCCAAAGGGCGGACAGACCCTATGGCTACACCTTC
clone_size: .; cdr3_length: 13; j_call: TRBJ1-1; d_call: TRBD1; v_call: TRBV5-1; cdr3_aa: CASSRDSPAEAFF; cdr3_nt: TGCGCCAGCAGCAGGGACAGCCCTGCTGAAGCTTTCTTT
clone_size: .; cdr3_length: 19; j_call: TRBJ1-1; d_call: .; v_call: TRBV6-1; cdr3_aa: CASSESSSREGLDRDEAFF; cdr3_nt: TGTGCCAGCAGCGAATCGTCATCCCGGGAGGGCCTGGATAGGGATGAAGCTTTCTTT
clone_size: .; cdr3_length: 12; j_call: TRBJ2-5; d_call: TRBD1; v_call: TRBV11-1; cdr3_aa: CASSRDSETQYF; cdr3_nt: TGTGCCAGCAGCCGGGACAGTGAGACCCAGTACTTC
clone_size: .; cdr3_length: 12; j_call: TRBJ2-7; d_call: .; v_call: TRBV14; cdr3_aa: CASSQYSYEQYF; cdr3_nt: TGTGCCAGCAGCCAGTACTCCTACGAGCAGTACTTC
clone_size: .; cdr3_length: 14; j_call: TRBJ1-6; d_call: .; v_call: TRBV2; cdr3_aa: CASREGQYNSPLHF; cdr3_nt: TGTGCCAGCAGAGAGGGACAATATAATTCACCCCTCCACTTT
clone_size: once; cdr3_length: 14; j_call: TRBJ2-5; d_call: .; v_call: TRBV28; cdr3_aa: CASSFQGGGETQYF; cdr3_nt: TGTGCCAGCAGTTTCCAGGGAGGAGGGGAGACCCAGTACTTC
clone_size: few; cdr3_length: 13; j_call: TRBJ1-1; d_call: TRBD1; v_call: TRBV10-3; cdr3_aa: CAISLGQGTEAFF; cdr3_nt: TGTGCCATCAGCTTGGGACAGGGAACTGAAGCTTTCTTT
clone_size: .; cdr3_length: 14; j_call: TRBJ2-7; d_call: TRBD1; v_call: TRBV4-1; cdr3_aa: CASSPGQGGYEQYF; cdr3_nt: TGCGCCAGCAGCCCCGGACAGGGGGGCTACGAGCAGTACTTC
clone_size: .; cdr3_length: 15; j_call: TRBJ1-1; d_call: .; v_call: TRBV4-1; cdr3_aa: CASSQSGYGNTEAFF; cdr3_nt: TGCGCCAGCAGCCAATCGGGGTACGGGAACACTGAAGCTTTCTTT
clone_size: .; cdr3_length: 15; j_call: TRBJ2-3; d_call: TRBD2; v_call: TRBV5-1; cdr3_aa: CASSFERGSTDTQYF; cdr3_nt: TGCGCCAGCAGCTTCGAGCGGGGGAGCACAGATACGCAGTATTTT
clone_size: .; cdr3_length: 14; j_call: TRBJ2-3; d_call: .; v_call: TRBV5-5; cdr3_aa: CASSRSGGTDTQYF; cdr3_nt: TGTGCCAGCAGCCGCTCGGGGGGCACAGATACGCAGTATTTT
clone_size: few; cdr3_length: 11; j_call: TRBJ1-1; d_call: .; v_call: TRBV6-5; cdr3_aa: CASNLNTEAFF; cdr3_nt: TGTGCCAGCAACTTGAACACTGAAGCTTTCTTT
clone_size: .; cdr3_length: 13; j_call: TRBJ1-4; d_call: .; v_call: TRBV30; cdr3_aa: CAWMRAPNGKLFF; cdr3_nt: TGTGCCTGGATGAGGGCTCCAAATGGAAAACTGTTTTTT
clone_size: .; cdr3_length: 15; j_call: TRBJ1-1; d_call: .; v_call: TRBV5-8; cdr3_aa: CASSLLRGKNTEAFF; cdr3_nt: TGTGCCAGCAGTCTTCTGCGGGGAAAGAACACTGAAGCTTTCTTT
clone_size: .; cdr3_length: 15; j_call: TRBJ1-4; d_call: .; v_call: TRBV4-2; cdr3_aa: CASSQEGTRGEKLFF; cdr3_nt: TGTGCCAGCAGCCAAGAAGGGACGAGGGGGGAAAAACTGTTTTTT